The rows below give T cell receptor beta chains drawn from one sample of a study of glioma-infiltrating T cells after dendritic cell vaccination. Assay: immunoSEQ multiplex PCR; the TCRdb copy retains only in-frame clones and omits some. Altogether tens of thousands of clones are present, around nine tenths being singletons, with the ten largest covering approximately 2.2%. Sequenced here: blood, sampled after dendritic cell vaccination. All receptors come from a human donor with glioblastoma. Both conserved end residues are part of each CDR3. D genes are given only for firm matches. The listing skips clone size in some rows; elsewhere it reads once, few, many or a size class.

V: TRBV5-1; size: NA; D: NA; J: TRBJ1-5; CDR3: CASSPGGDNQPQHF; DNA: TGCGCCAGCAGCCCTGGAGGGGACAATCAGCCCCAGCATTTT
V: TRBV2; size: NA; D: NA; J: TRBJ2-7; CDR3: CASSPRPEGWEYF; DNA: TGTGCCAGCTCCCCTAGGCCGGAGGGGTGGGAGTACTTC
V: TRBV27; size: NA; D: NA; J: TRBJ2-2; CDR3: CATQGYDTGELFF; DNA: TGTGCCACCCAGGGATACGACACCGGGGAGCTGTTTTTT
V: TRBV2; size: NA; D: NA; J: TRBJ2-4; CDR3: CASSGSGGLAKNIQYF; DNA: TGTGCCAGCAGCGGGAGTGGCGGCCTAGCCAAAAACATTCAGTACTTC
V: TRBV30; size: NA; D: NA; J: TRBJ1-3; CDR3: CAWSPLLGGNTIYF; DNA: TGTGCCTGGAGTCCCCTGCTCGGTGGAAACACCATATATTTT
V: TRBV5-4; size: NA; D: NA; J: TRBJ2-1; CDR3: CASSPGRARSTYNEQFF; DNA: TGTGCCAGCTCCCCTGGAAGAGCGAGGTCGACCTACAATGAGCAGTTCTTC
V: TRBV15; size: NA; D: TRBD2; J: TRBJ2-7; CDR3: CATRGLAPYEQYF; DNA: TGTGCCACCAGGGGACTAGCACCCTACGAGCAGTACTTC
V: TRBV5-1; size: NA; D: NA; J: TRBJ1-4; CDR3: CASSFPSGTLNEKLFF; DNA: TGCGCCAGCAGCTTCCCAAGCGGGACACTCAATGAAAAACTGTTTTTT
V: TRBV9; size: NA; D: TRBD1; J: TRBJ2-7; CDR3: CASSEDRDYEQYF; DNA: TGTGCCAGCAGCGAGGACAGGGACTACGAGCAGTACTTC
V: TRBV11-3; size: NA; D: TRBD2; J: TRBJ2-3; CDR3: CASSLGGRAPDTQYF; DNA: TGTGCCAGCAGCTTAGGCGGGAGGGCCCCAGATACGCAGTATTTT
V: TRBV7-2; size: NA; D: TRBD2; J: TRBJ2-5; CDR3: CASSPWGGQETQYF; DNA: TGTGCCAGCAGCCCCTGGGGGGGCCAAGAGACCCAGTACTTC
V: TRBV6-5; size: NA; D: NA; J: TRBJ1-5; CDR3: CASSYAGALQPQHF; DNA: TGTGCCAGCAGTTACGCGGGGGCGCTTCAGCCCCAGCATTTT
V: TRBV10-1; size: NA; D: NA; J: TRBJ2-3; CDR3: CASSDPGFGADTQYF; DNA: TGCGCCAGCAGTGACCCGGGGTTTGGGGCAGATACGCAGTATTTT
V: TRBV5-1; size: NA; D: NA; J: TRBJ2-6; CDR3: CASSLGESGANVLTF; DNA: TGCGCCAGCAGCTTGGGTGAGTCTGGGGCCAACGTCCTGACTTTC
V: TRBV10-1; size: NA; D: NA; J: TRBJ1-5; CDR3: CASSETDTRNQPQHF; DNA: TGCGCCAGCAGTGAGACCGACACTCGCAATCAGCCCCAGCATTTT
V: TRBV4-2; size: NA; D: NA; J: TRBJ2-7; CDR3: CASSQAGRGSPYEQYF; DNA: TGTGCCAGCAGCCAGGCCGGGCGGGGCTCCCCCTACGAGCAGTACTTC
V: TRBV4-1; size: NA; D: NA; J: TRBJ1-2; CDR3: CASSQAPVSGYGYTF; DNA: TGCGCCAGCAGCCAAGCTCCGGTTAGTGGTTATGGCTACACCTTC
V: TRBV14; size: NA; D: NA; J: TRBJ1-5; CDR3: CASSQDLSKPQHF; DNA: TGTGCCAGCAGCCAAGATCTGAGCAAGCCCCAGCATTTT
V: TRBV7-2; size: NA; D: TRBD1; J: TRBJ1-4; CDR3: CASSWTGDVDEKLFF; DNA: TGTGCCAGCAGCTGGACAGGGGACGTGGATGAAAAACTGTTTTTT
V: TRBV9; size: NA; D: TRBD1; J: TRBJ2-7; CDR3: CASSAGGTGGHEQYF; DNA: TGTGCCAGCAGCGCCGGCGGGACAGGGGGCCACGAGCAGTACTTC
V: TRBV5-1; size: NA; D: TRBD1; J: TRBJ2-5; CDR3: CASSSRQGGKTQYF; DNA: TGCGCCAGCAGCTCCCGACAGGGTGGAAAGACCCAGTACTTC
V: TRBV7-6; size: NA; D: TRBD1; J: TRBJ2-5; CDR3: CASSRLASDREGRQETQYF; DNA: TGTGCCAGCAGCCGTCTAGCCAGTGACAGGGAAGGACGACAAGAGACCCAGTACTTC
V: TRBV27; size: NA; D: TRBD1; J: TRBJ2-1; CDR3: CASSLTGDEQFF; DNA: TGTGCCAGCAGTTTGACAGGGGATGAGCAGTTCTTC
V: TRBV6-5; size: once; D: NA; J: TRBJ1-2; CDR3: CASSPRGGVEYGYTF; DNA: TGTGCCAGCAGCCCTCGGGGGGGGGTAGAGTATGGCTACACCTTC
V: TRBV10-3; size: NA; D: NA; J: TRBJ2-7; CDR3: CAISEYRNYEQYF; DNA: TGTGCCATCAGTGAGTACAGGAACTACGAGCAGTACTTC
V: TRBV15; size: NA; D: NA; J: TRBJ2-7; CDR3: CATRGTASYEQYF; DNA: TGTGCCACCCGGGGGACAGCGTCCTACGAGCAGTACTTC
V: TRBV29-1; size: once; D: TRBD2; J: TRBJ2-3; CDR3: CSVEDPRLADALDTQYF; DNA: TGCAGCGTTGAAGATCCTCGACTAGCAGACGCGTTAGATACGCAGTATTTT
V: TRBV18; size: once; D: NA; J: TRBJ2-7; CDR3: CASSPRVRSYEQYF; DNA: TGTGCCAGCTCACCGAGGGTTAGGTCCTACGAGCAGTACTTC
V: TRBV11-3; size: NA; D: TRBD2; J: TRBJ2-7; CDR3: CASSLYGGTLSYEQYF; DNA: TGTGCCAGCAGCTTATACGGGGGGACTCTTTCCTACGAGCAGTACTTC
V: TRBV7-7; size: NA; D: NA; J: TRBJ2-3; CDR3: CASSFNSGQDTQYF; DNA: TGTGCTAGCAGCTTCAATTCGGGACAAGATACGCAGTATTTT
V: TRBV7-2; size: NA; D: NA; J: TRBJ2-3; CDR3: CASSSPTGSLLTDTQYF; DNA: TGTGCCAGCAGCTCACCCACCGGGTCACTCCTCACAGATACGCAGTATTTT
V: TRBV29-1; size: NA; D: NA; J: TRBJ1-1; CDR3: CSVEVNSHEAFF; DNA: TGCAGCGTCGAAGTTAATTCACATGAAGCTTTCTTT
V: TRBV27; size: few; D: NA; J: TRBJ1-6; CDR3: CASSFIGTPYNSPLHF; DNA: TGTGCCAGCAGTTTCATCGGGACACCGTATAATTCACCCCTCCACTTT
V: TRBV6-1; size: few; D: NA; J: TRBJ1-2; CDR3: CASSDGQYGYTF; DNA: TGTGCCAGCAGTGACGGACAATATGGCTACACCTTC
V: TRBV4-3; size: medium-sized; D: NA; J: TRBJ1-2; CDR3: CASSQDWQGRGDGYTF; DNA: TGCGCCAGCAGCCAAGATTGGCAGGGCCGAGGCGATGGCTACACCTTC
V: TRBV5-4; size: NA; D: NA; J: TRBJ2-4; CDR3: CASSQGGAAKNIQYF; DNA: TGTGCCAGCAGCCAGGGGGGTGCGGCCAAAAACATTCAGTACTTC
V: TRBV6-6; size: NA; D: NA; J: TRBJ1-2; CDR3: CASRPDTWGGYTF; DNA: TGTGCCAGCAGACCGGACACCTGGGGTGGCTACACCTTC
V: TRBV18; size: NA; D: TRBD1; J: TRBJ2-2; CDR3: CASSRTGTGNTGELFF; DNA: TGTGCCAGCTCACGAACCGGGACAGGGAACACCGGGGAGCTGTTTTTT
V: TRBV4-1; size: NA; D: TRBD1; J: TRBJ2-7; CDR3: CASSQVGTGVYEQYF; DNA: TGCGCCAGCAGCCAAGTCGGGACAGGGGTCTACGAGCAGTACTTC
V: TRBV4-1; size: once; D: NA; J: TRBJ2-7; CDR3: CASSQDGPIGDYEQYF; DNA: TGCGCCAGCAGCCAAGACGGGCCCATAGGGGATTACGAGCAGTACTTC
V: TRBV19; size: NA; D: NA; J: TRBJ2-6; CDR3: CASSIVGYGANVLTF; DNA: TGTGCCAGTAGTATTGTCGGTTATGGGGCCAACGTCCTGACTTTC
V: TRBV9; size: NA; D: NA; J: TRBJ2-3; CDR3: CASSVVGGTDTQYF; DNA: TGTGCCAGCAGCGTAGTCGGGGGTACGGATACGCAGTATTTT
V: TRBV9; size: NA; D: TRBD1; J: TRBJ2-1; CDR3: CASSVPGTGGFNEQFF; DNA: TGTGCCAGCAGCGTACCTGGGACAGGGGGGTTCAATGAGCAGTTCTTC
V: TRBV2; size: NA; D: TRBD1; J: TRBJ2-7; CDR3: CASTPGQGPYEQYF; DNA: TGTGCCAGCACCCCGGGACAGGGACCCTACGAGCAGTACTTC
V: TRBV5-1; size: NA; D: NA; J: TRBJ2-1; CDR3: CASSLPSNEQFF; DNA: TGCGCCAGCAGCTTGCCTAGTAATGAGCAGTTCTTC
V: TRBV5-4; size: once; D: TRBD2; J: TRBJ2-5; CDR3: CASSLGRTSGGYQETQYF; DNA: TGTGCCAGCAGCTTGGGGAGGACTAGCGGGGGGTACCAAGAGACCCAGTACTTC
V: TRBV2; size: NA; D: TRBD1; J: TRBJ2-6; CDR3: CASSGQGSGANVLTF; DNA: TGTGCCAGCAGTGGACAGGGTTCTGGGGCCAACGTCCTGACTTTC
V: TRBV9; size: NA; D: NA; J: TRBJ1-2; CDR3: CASSVDGRGRGYTF; DNA: TGTGCCAGCAGCGTAGACGGCAGGGGTAGGGGCTACACCTTC
V: TRBV18; size: NA; D: TRBD1; J: TRBJ2-1; CDR3: CASSPATGVYEQFF; DNA: TGTGCCAGCTCCCCCGCGACAGGGGTTTATGAGCAGTTCTTC
V: TRBV19; size: NA; D: NA; J: TRBJ2-7; CDR3: CASSFSQGLVQYF; DNA: TGTGCCAGTAGTTTCTCCCAGGGGCTGGTGCAGTACTTC
V: TRBV5-1; size: NA; D: NA; J: TRBJ1-1; CDR3: CASSYILNTEAFF; DNA: TGCGCCAGCAGTTATATATTGAACACTGAAGCTTTCTTT
V: TRBV19; size: NA; D: TRBD2; J: TRBJ2-7; CDR3: CASSILGLAREQYF; DNA: TGTGCCAGTAGTATTCTTGGACTAGCTCGGGAGCAGTACTTC
V: TRBV2; size: NA; D: NA; J: TRBJ1-1; CDR3: CASSDRTGRGEAFF; DNA: TGTGCCAGCAGTGATCGTACAGGGAGGGGTGAAGCTTTCTTT
V: TRBV7-2; size: NA; D: NA; J: TRBJ1-4; CDR3: CASSFEGPALNEKLFF; DNA: TGTGCCAGCAGCTTCGAGGGTCCTGCCCTAAATGAAAAACTGTTTTTT
V: TRBV4-1; size: NA; D: NA; J: TRBJ1-1; CDR3: CASSQDGQAPNTEAFF; DNA: TGCGCCAGCAGCCAAGATGGTCAGGCGCCGAACACTGAAGCTTTCTTT
V: TRBV6-7; size: NA; D: TRBD1; J: TRBJ1-2; CDR3: CASSKGSGGAYTF; DNA: TGTGCCAGCAGTAAAGGCTCAGGGGGCGCTTACACCTTC
V: TRBV5-1; size: NA; D: NA; J: TRBJ1-3; CDR3: CASSLQQGSGNTIYF; DNA: TGCGCCAGCAGCTTGCAGCAGGGTAGTGGAAACACCATATATTTT
V: TRBV4-1; size: NA; D: TRBD1; J: TRBJ1-1; CDR3: CASSHRDRGQNTEAFF; DNA: TGCGCCAGCAGCCACCGGGACAGGGGGCAGAACACTGAAGCTTTCTTT
V: TRBV29-1; size: NA; D: NA; J: TRBJ1-1; CDR3: CSAIRMGQRNTEAFF; DNA: TGCAGCGCAATCAGGATGGGACAACGGAACACTGAAGCTTTCTTT
V: TRBV10-3; size: NA; D: NA; J: TRBJ2-7; CDR3: CASSATYEQYF; DNA: TGTGCCAGCAGCGCCACATACGAGCAGTACTTC